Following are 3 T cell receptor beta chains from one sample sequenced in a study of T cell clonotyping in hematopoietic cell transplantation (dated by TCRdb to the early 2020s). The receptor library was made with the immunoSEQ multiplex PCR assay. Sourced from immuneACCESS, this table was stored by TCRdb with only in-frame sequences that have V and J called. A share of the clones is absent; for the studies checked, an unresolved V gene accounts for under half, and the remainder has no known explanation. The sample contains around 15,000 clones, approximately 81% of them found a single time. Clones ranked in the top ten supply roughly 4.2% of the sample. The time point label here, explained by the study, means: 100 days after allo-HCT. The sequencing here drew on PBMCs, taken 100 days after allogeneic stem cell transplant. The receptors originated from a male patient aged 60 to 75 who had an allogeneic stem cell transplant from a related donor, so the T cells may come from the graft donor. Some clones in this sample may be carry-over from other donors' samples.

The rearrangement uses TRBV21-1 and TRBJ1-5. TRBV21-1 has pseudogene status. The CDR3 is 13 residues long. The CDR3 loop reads CASTVEGTQPQHF. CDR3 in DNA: TGTGCCAGCACGGTTGAGGGGACTCAGCCCCAGCATTTT.

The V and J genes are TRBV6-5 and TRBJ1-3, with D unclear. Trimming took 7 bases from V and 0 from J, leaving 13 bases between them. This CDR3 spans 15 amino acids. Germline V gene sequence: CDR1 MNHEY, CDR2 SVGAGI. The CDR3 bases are TGTGCCAGCAAGGTCTCATCCTTCTCTGGAAACACCATATATTTT. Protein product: CASKVSSFSGNTIYF.

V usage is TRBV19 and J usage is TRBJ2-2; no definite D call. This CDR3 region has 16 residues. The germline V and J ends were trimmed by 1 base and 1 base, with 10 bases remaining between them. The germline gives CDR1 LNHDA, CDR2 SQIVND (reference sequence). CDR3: CASSIVRARNTGELFF. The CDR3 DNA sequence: TGTGCCAGTAGTATAGTACGGGCCCGGAACACCGGGGAGCTGTTTTTT.